Below, 26 T cell receptor beta chains from the same sample are listed, as sequenced in a study of blood T cell repertoires in COVID-19 (TCRdb year 2020). Library prep was done by the immunoSEQ multiplex PCR assay. In its TCRdb copy, this immuneACCESS table keeps in-frame sequences only and misses some clones. Where compared with another copy, unresolved V genes explain less than half of these, and the others have no known cause. This sample holds 80,000 to 95,000 clones; 75% to 90% were observed only once. The biggest ten clones account for 3% of the sample. The sequencing sample was made of peripheral blood. These receptors were collected from a woman in her 50s with active or convalescent COVID-19.

The genes are TRBV6-4 and TRBJ1-1; TRBD1 matches at 7 bases. CDR1 and CDR2 from the germline V gene are MRHNA and SNTAGT. The CDR3 has 14 amino acids. Germline trimming cut 3 bases from V and 4 bases from J; bases unmatched to any gene: 5. In DNA form, the CDR3 reads TGTGCCAGCAGTGAAAGGGGGCGAGGCACTGAAGCTTTCTTT. It yields the protein CASSERGRGTEAFF.

The rearrangement joins TRBV5-1 to TRBJ2-1, with D possibly TRBD2 on 5 matching bases. Trimming left V 0 bases short and J 7 bases short, with 20 bases between. The CDR3 has 17 amino acids. Germline-derived CDR1 and CDR2 are SGHRS and YFSETQ. The DNA for the CDR3 is TGCGCCAGCAGCTTGGCCCCGGGGTTGGCACCCGTTAATGAGCAGTTCTTC. It translates to CASSLAPGLAPVNEQFF.

This rearrangement joins TRBV9 to TRBJ2-5; 9 bases are a match to TRBD1. The CDR3 contains 14 residues. J was trimmed by 4 bases and V by 3 bases; bases with no gene match: 4. Germline-derived CDR1 and CDR2 are SGDLS and YYNGEE. The CDR3 bases are TGTGCCAGCAGCGCCTCGACAGGGGGAGAGACCCAGTACTTC. Translation gives CASSASTGGETQYF.

This chain links TRBV19 with TRBJ1-2; 7 bases are a match to TRBD1. The CDR3 is 14 amino acids. The V gene end was trimmed by 6 bases and the J gene end by 8 bases; junction bases not matched to a gene: 12. Germline CDR1 and CDR2: LNHDA and SQIVND (reference sequence). The CDR3, as DNA: TGTGCCAGTAGCCCCCAGGGGGGATGGAGAGGCTACACCTTC. Its protein is CASSPQGGWRGYTF.

The CDR3 spells CASSLRQGGTQYF. CDR3 DNA sequence: TGTGCCAGCAGCCTAAGACAGGGTGGGACCCAGTACTTC. This chain uses TRBV7-2 with TRBJ2-5; 7 nucleotides line up with TRBD1. Looked up from germline, CDR1 is SGHTA and CDR2 is FQGNSA. V was clipped by 5 bases and J by 7 bases; unmatched bases: 7. The CDR3 contains 13 residues. Filled out from reference TRBV7-2 and TRBJ2-5, the complete variable domain reads GAGVSQSPSNKVTEKGKDVELRCDPISGHTALYWYRQSLGQGLEFLIYFQGNSAPDKSGLPSDRFSAERTGGSVSTLTIQRTQQEDSAVYLCASSLRQGGTQYFGPGTRLLVL.

The chain employs TRBV7-2 and TRBJ2-7, with 12 bases fitting TRBD1. The V gene end was trimmed by 1 base and the J gene end by 7 bases; junction bases not matched to a gene: 8. Germline lookup yields CDR1 SGHTA and CDR2 FQGNSA. The CDR3 length is 16 residues. CDR3 residues: CASSLGPGQGAGEQYF. The CDR3 bases are TGTGCCAGCAGCTTAGGGCCGGGACAGGGGGCGGGTGAGCAGTACTTC.

V usage is TRBV13 and J usage is TRBJ2-7; possibly TRBD2 for D (5 bases). Germline lookup yields CDR1 PRHDT and CDR2 FYEKMQ (reference sequence). The V and J ends lost 7 bases and 3 bases respectively, with 10 bases between them. The CDR3 totals 12 residues. DNA for the CDR3: TGTGCCAGCACTAATCGGGGCTACGAGCAGTACTTC. This sequence encodes CASTNRGYEQYF.

The gene calls are TRBV29-1 and TRBJ1-2, with D possibly matching TRBD1 (6 bases). V was cut by 6 bases and J by 7 bases, with 27 bases left in between. Germline V gene data show CDR1 as SQVTM and CDR2 as ANQGSEA. The CDR3 runs 16 residues. The CDR3 spells CSVTASGQQHVGGYTF. DNA for the CDR3: TGCAGCGTAACAGCATCCGGACAGCAACACGTTGGTGGCTACACCTTC.

The gene calls are TRBV7-9 and TRBJ1-1; the D gene is possibly TRBD1 (6 bases). The CDR3 length is 14 residues. Germline V gives CDR1 SEHNR, CDR2 FQNEAQ (reference sequence). V lost 4 bases to trimming and J lost 4 bases, with 13 bases between them. CDR3 protein: CASSSDSRPTEAFF. The CDR3 DNA is TGTGCCAGCAGCTCGGACAGCCGCCCCACTGAAGCTTTCTTT.

This clone occurred once. V usage is TRBV5-6 and J usage is TRBJ2-7; 7 bases map to TRBD2. The CDR3 runs to 15 residues. The V segment lost 6 bases and the J segment 3 bases; nucleotides outside the gene matches: 12. Germline V CDR1 and CDR2: SGHDT, YYEEEE. CDR3 sequence reads: CASTTLSGARYEQYF. CDR3 bases: TGTGCCAGCACCACTTTAAGCGGGGCCCGCTACGAGCAGTACTTC.

The chain combines TRBV5-6 with TRBJ1-1; D remains ambiguous. The CDR3 consists of 14 residues. The V gene's germline CDR1 is SGHDT and CDR2 YYEEEE. Deletions cut 0 bases from V and 2 bases from J, with 8 bases between. The CDR3 is CASSLEGSNTEAFF. In DNA, the CDR3 is TGTGCCAGCAGCTTGGAAGGTAGCAACACTGAAGCTTTCTTT.

J is TRBJ2-3 and V is TRBV24-1; TRBD2 matches at 9 bases. This CDR3 has 17 residues. The V gene end was trimmed by 3 bases and the J gene end by 3 bases; junction bases not matched to a gene: 9. Germline V gene sequence: CDR1 KGHDR, CDR2 SFDVKD. The DNA for the CDR3 is TGTGCCACCAGTGATCACAAGCGGGGGGCAGCTACAGATACGCAGTATTTT. The encoded protein is CATSDHKRGAATDTQYF.

V gene TRBV7-2 combines with J gene TRBJ1-2; 9 bases are a match to TRBD1. This CDR3 is built from 15 residues. Per the germline V gene, CDR1 is SGHTA and CDR2 is FQGNSA. J lost 4 bases, V lost 2 bases, and 5 bases had no gene match. CDR3 in amino acids: CASSLKQGAFYGYTF. CDR3 coding DNA: TGTGCCAGCAGCTTAAAACAGGGGGCGTTCTATGGCTACACCTTC.

The chain uses TRBV29-1 and TRBJ2-7; no clear D gene. Trimming shortened V by 4 bases and J by 2 bases, and 6 bases separated the two germline ends. The germline gives CDR1 SQVTM, CDR2 ANQGSEA. The CDR3 contains 11 residues. In DNA, the CDR3 is TGCAGCGTTGGAGGAGCCTACGAGCAGTACTTC. It codes for CSVGGAYEQYF.

CDR3 DNA sequence: TGTGCCAGCAGCCAAGAGAGTAGGACTAGCAATGAGCAGTTCTTC. Amino acids: CASSQESRTSNEQFF. The rearrangement joins TRBV4-2 to TRBJ2-1; 7 nucleotides agree with TRBD2. The CDR3 loop spans 15 amino acids. The V gene end was trimmed by 0 bases and the J gene end by 6 bases; junction bases not matched to a gene: 5. The germline V gene encodes CDR1 LGHNA and CDR2 YNFKEQ.

This chain connects TRBV6-6 to TRBJ1-2; 12 nucleotides agree with TRBD1. With 5 bases clipped from V and 3 bases from J, the junction kept 4 bases outside the gene matches. Per the germline V gene, CDR1 is MNHNY and CDR2 is SVGAGI (reference sequence). The CDR3 consists of 15 residues. CDR3 DNA sequence: TGTGCCAGCAGTCCCGGGACAGGGGGCGACTATGGCTACACCTTC. It translates to CASSPGTGGDYGYTF.

This clone was detected once. The chain uses TRBV6-5 and TRBJ1-1; D ambiguous. Trimming removed 6 bases at V and 5 bases at J, with 16 bases between. Germline lookup yields CDR1 MNHEY and CDR2 SVGAGI. The CDR3 length is 14 residues. DNA of the CDR3: TGTGCCAGCAGCCATGATGGTGTTCGGACTGAAGCTTTCTTT. This codes for CASSHDGVRTEAFF.

V and J are TRBV7-2 and TRBJ2-3; 9 nucleotides match TRBD2. V dropped 1 base and J dropped 2; count of bases not matched to a gene: 4. There are 16 residues in the CDR3. Germline assignment: CDR1 SGHTA and CDR2 FQGNSA. CDR3 amino acids: CASSLEGLAYTDTQYF. The DNA for the CDR3 is TGTGCCAGCAGCTTAGAGGGACTAGCTTACACAGATACGCAGTATTTT.

This chain links TRBV4-3 with TRBJ2-7; tentative D call: TRBD1 (5 bases). The CDR3 is made up of 13 amino acids. V was clipped by 5 bases and J by 5 bases, with 13 bases between them. Germline CDR1 LGHNA, CDR2 YSLEER. DNA for the CDR3: TGCGCCAGCAGCAGGGGTCCTGTAGACGAGCAGTACTTC. Its translation: CASSRGPVDEQYF.

V usage is TRBV6-2 or TRBV6-3 and J usage is TRBJ1-5; D is possibly TRBD1 (5 bases). V was trimmed by 5 bases and J by 3 bases, leaving 8 bases between them. CDR3 length: 13 amino acids. Germline-derived CDR1 and CDR2 are MNHEY and SVGEGT. The CDR3 is CASSRDYNQPQHF. CDR3 sequence (DNA): TGTGCCAGCAGTCGGGACTACAATCAGCCCCAGCATTTT.

The J gene is TRBJ2-1, the V gene TRBV9; TRBD1 agrees at 10 bases. The germline V gene has CDR1 SGDLS and CDR2 YYNGEE. The CDR3 has 12 residues. V shed 9 bases and J 5 bases; nucleotides not matched to a gene: 2. The CDR3 spells CATGQGDNEQFF. The CDR3, as DNA: TGTGCCACCGGACAGGGGGACAATGAGCAGTTCTTC.

The chain carries TRBV20-1 and TRBJ2-7; tentative D call: TRBD1 (5 bases). V was shortened by 6 bases and J by 3 bases, with 9 bases between the two germline ends. Germline V CDR1 and CDR2: DFQATT, SNEGSKA (reference sequence). There are 11 residues in the CDR3. CDR3 nucleotide sequence: TGCAGTGCGGAAGGGGTCTACGAGCAGTACTTC. Its translation: CSAEGVYEQYF.

This chain connects TRBV7-2 to TRBJ2-5; a weak D match, TRBD2 (6 bases). The CDR3 spans 13 residues. V dropped 5 bases and J dropped 3 bases, with 10 bases sitting between them. From germline, CDR1 is SGHTA and CDR2 FQGNSA. CDR3 bases: TGTGCCAGCAGCCAAAGGAGGGAAGAGACCCAGTACTTC. Translation: CASSQRREETQYF.

The chain joins TRBV6-2 or TRBV6-3 to TRBJ2-1, with 8 bases fitting TRBD2. The germline gives CDR1 MNHEY, CDR2 SVGEGT. The junction had 7 bases not matched to a gene; V was cut back by 5 bases and J by 7 bases. This CDR3 contains 14 residues. The CDR3 bases are TGTGCCAGCAGTGCGGGACTAGTGTATAATGAGCAGTTCTTC. It translates to CASSAGLVYNEQFF.

V usage is TRBV9 and J usage is TRBJ2-2; 10 bases are a match to TRBD2. Germline V gene sequence: CDR1 SGDLS, CDR2 YYNGEE. The CDR3 is 16 amino acids. Trimming took 0 bases from V and 9 from J; bases not matched to a gene: 8. CDR3 nucleotide sequence: TGTGCCAGCAGCGTAGTGGGGACTAGCGCAAACAGGGAGCTGTTTTTT. This gives the protein CASSVVGTSANRELFF.

This sequence joins TRBV6-1 and TRBJ1-5; 8 nucleotides match TRBD1. Germline assignment: CDR1 MNHNS and CDR2 SASEGT. The CDR3 runs 18 residues. The trim removed 2 bases at V and 3 bases at J, leaving 12 bases unmatched. For the CDR3, the DNA is TGTGCCAGCAGTGAATACCCGCAGACAGGGGTGGCCAATCAGCCCCAGCATTTT. The encoded protein is CASSEYPQTGVANQPQHF.